The clone carrying this T cell receptor beta chain has just one count. The identical CDR3 is also encoded by other nucleotide sequences in the sample. This sample was included in a study of blood T cell repertoires in COVID-19. The wider study: Acute-phase and convalescent COVID-19 samples originated in the United States, Italy and Spain. From T cells, B-cell-depleted T cells, or PBMCs came the material, which was cDNA or gDNA.

As processed by the authors: Amplification from reference gene primers served as the basis for estimated nucleated cell counts. Some clones are missing from TCRdb's copy, which holds only in-frame ones; the method was immunoSEQ multiplex PCR. That table is the source of V, J and clone size, and D and trimming were worked out from the DNA. The top ten clones hold approximately 4% of a sample with about 260,000 clones, about 86% of them seen once. Enrolled through a virtual design, the participants were between roughly 18 and 95 years of age and came from some 25 US areas. This CDR3 is built from 12 residues. V gave up 4 bases and J gave up 8 bases; unmatched junction bases: 2.

Sequencing used PBMCs or T cells enriched from blood (not recorded which). The chain carries TRBV12-3 or TRBV12-4 and TRBJ2-1; 7 bases are shared with TRBD1. This TCR came from a man aged 30-40 years with acute COVID-19. CDR3 DNA: TGTGCCAGCAGTTCAGGGGGTTATGAGCAGTTCTTC. Translating it yields CASSSGGYEQFF.